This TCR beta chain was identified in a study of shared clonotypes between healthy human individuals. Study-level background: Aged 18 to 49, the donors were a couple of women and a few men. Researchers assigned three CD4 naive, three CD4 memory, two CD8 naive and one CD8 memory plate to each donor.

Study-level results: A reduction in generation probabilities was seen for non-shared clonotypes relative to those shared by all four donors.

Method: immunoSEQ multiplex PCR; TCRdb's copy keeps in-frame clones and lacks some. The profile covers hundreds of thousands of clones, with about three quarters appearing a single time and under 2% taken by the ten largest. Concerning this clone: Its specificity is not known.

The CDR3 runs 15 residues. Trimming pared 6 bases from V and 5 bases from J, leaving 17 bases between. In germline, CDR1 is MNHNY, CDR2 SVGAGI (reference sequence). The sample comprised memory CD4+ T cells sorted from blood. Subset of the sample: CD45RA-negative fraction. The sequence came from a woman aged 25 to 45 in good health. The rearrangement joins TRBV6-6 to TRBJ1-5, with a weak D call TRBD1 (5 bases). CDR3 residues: CASRTGTVTYQPQHF. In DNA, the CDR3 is TGTGCCAGCAGAACCGGGACCGTCACTTATCAGCCCCAGCATTTT.